This T cell receptor beta chain was documented in a study of blood T cell repertoires in COVID-19. The germline gives CDR1 SEHNR, CDR2 FQNEAQ (reference sequence). The CDR3 contains 15 residues. Deletions cut 4 bases from V and 7 bases from J, with 19 bases between. TCRdb's copy holds only in-frame clones and misses some; the assay was immunoSEQ multiplex PCR. Altogether 200,000 to 250,000 clones are present, around 84% being singletons, with the ten largest covering about 6.6%. Sequencing used PBMCs or T cells enriched from blood (not recorded which). This clonotype was obtained from a woman between 35 and 50 years old who had recovered from COVID-19. The chain links TRBV7-9 to TRBJ1-2; no reliable D call. CDR3 DNA sequence: TGTGCCAGCAGCTCCCCCTATAGTAGGGCGGGTGGCTACACCTTC. Translated: CASSSPYSRAGGYTF.